Described below is a single TCR beta chain sequence and its context. The antigen is unknown. Construction of TCR beta libraries was performed using quantitative 5'-RACE with molecular barcodes. TCRdb passed the 5' RACE reads through MiXCR, listing each CDR3 protein once. The sample consists of just under 550,000 distinct CDR3 sequences, over 9.5% of them appearing once. This entry is derived from a study of CD8 T cells in ankylosing spondylitis. Study outcomes and limitations: Blood from ankylosing spondylitis patients appeared to carry a characteristic eight-variant TCR beta motif. Clones linked to disease were reported to show significant enrichment in matched ankylosing spondylitis synovial fluid.

The CDR3 is made up of 15 amino acids. CDR1 MNHNS and CDR2 SASEGT come from the germline V gene. J gave up 1 base and V 6 bases, and 4 bases lay outside the gene matches. Input material: blood, either unsorted or a sorted T cell fraction (not recorded which). The V gene is TRBV6-1, the J gene TRBJ2-3; 10 positions match TRBD1. The TCR originated in a male donor with ankylosing spondylitis. The CDR3 protein is CASRPGTGGTDTQYF. CDR3 coding DNA: TGTGCCAGCAGACCCGGGACAGGGGGCACAGATACGCAGTATTTT.